This TCR beta chain is from a study of cytomegalovirus exposure and HLA in healthy donors. Background on the study: An earlier analysis identified 117 million unique TCR beta sequences in some 170 million T cells. Overall study findings and caveats: Later analysis showed TCR association rates varying by HLA locus, highest for DRB1 and lowest for HLA-C. TRBV6-2, TRBV6-3 and some other V segments were excluded as indistinguishable.

For this clone: The target antigen is unknown.

The PCR made use of 60 Vbeta and 13 Jbeta primers. TCRdb's copy holds only in-frame clones and misses some; the assay was immunoSEQ multiplex PCR. The sample includes about 190,000 clones, around 86% of them seen just once. Germline V gene data show CDR1 as MNHEY and CDR2 as SVGAGI. V lost 6 bases, J lost 2 bases, and 5 bases stayed unmatched. CDR3 length: 14 residues. Donors sampled were nominally healthy, though unrecorded immune exposures were likely. The chain has TRBV6-5 and TRBJ1-2; 8 bases line up with TRBD1. Material for sequencing was PBMCs. This clonotype originated in a woman in her fifties or sixties in good health and CMV-seropositive. Here the CDR3 DNA reads TGTGCCAGCAGGATCGGGACAGGAAACTATGGCTACACCTTC. This sequence encodes CASRIGTGNYGYTF.